Listed below are T cell receptor beta chains from one sample, sequenced in a study of cytomegalovirus exposure and HLA in healthy donors. The table came from immunoSEQ multiplex PCR; TCRdb's copy has only in-frame clones and leaves some out. The sample carries under 85,000 clones, around 77% recorded once. The sample comprised PBMCs. Receptors were obtained from a woman aged 25 to 39 in good health and CMV-seronegative. The CDR3 runs from the conserved cysteine through the conserved F or W.

j_gene | v_gene | CDR3aa
TRBJ2-5 | TRBV7-9 | CASSLGSGIWETQYF
TRBJ2-7 | TRBV30 | CASTSGIYEQYF
TRBJ1-4 | TRBV7-9 | CASSFPGESEKLFF
TRBJ1-3 | TRBV10-3 | CAISESPGGSGNTIYF
TRBJ1-5 | TRBV28 | CASSFRDRGQPQHF
TRBJ2-7 | TRBV19 | CASSSRGGTGNASRHEQYF
TRBJ2-5 | TRBV6-5 | CASSYGQFQSETQYF
TRBJ2-5 | TRBV5-6 | CASSLWRETQYF
TRBJ1-2 | TRBV29-1 | CSVEAYGSQLSIYGYTF
TRBJ1-3 | TRBV30 | CAWSFGDRVLSGNTIYF
TRBJ1-4 | TRBV30 | CACSHQGAPNEKLFF
TRBJ2-7 | TRBV6-5 | CASSYSGGSYEQYF
TRBJ2-7 | TRBV30 | CAWSVLTGGWYEQYF
TRBJ1-3 | TRBV19 | CASIAGNTIYF
TRBJ1-2 | TRBV7-9 | CASSFLRDSLYGYTF
TRBJ2-5 | TRBV4-1 | CASTGREGETQYF
TRBJ2-1 | TRBV4-1 | CASSQVTGTSAYNEQFF
TRBJ1-4 | TRBV15 | CATSRDEGGKKLFF
TRBJ2-2 | TRBV11-2 | CASSRYSGGTGELFF
TRBJ2-1 | TRBV7-9 | CASSSSGTILEQFF
TRBJ2-7 | TRBV6-5 | CASSSLAGGRYEQYF
TRBJ2-7 | TRBV7-2 | CASRPSGGSSYEQYF
TRBJ2-3 | TRBV6-5 | CASSRKAGTDTQYF
TRBJ1-2 | TRBV11-2 | CASSLGGGRTSYGYTF
TRBJ2-5 | TRBV29-1 | CSVEGGNSRGTQYF
TRBJ2-5 | TRBV6-5 | CASSKLAGAGETQYF
TRBJ2-7 | TRBV15 | CATSRDPRNEQYF
TRBJ2-3 | TRBV25-1 | CASSEDRHTDTQYF